This TCR beta chain was documented in a study of Graves' ophthalmopathy and Graves' hyperthyroidism. Study in general: Cases classed as stable hyperthyroidism had no ophthalmopathy within 18 months of follow-up.

RNA transcripts were the source from which TCR beta CDR3 regions were amplified. HTBI primers were employed in first-round RT-PCR, then a second-round multiplex PCR followed. Each CDR3 protein gets one entry after TCRdb re-called the multiplex PCR reads with MiXCR. The sample lists 900,000 to 1,200,000 distinct CDR3 sequences, about 35% occurring once. The CDR3 runs to 15 residues. With 5 bases clipped from V and 6 bases from J, the junction kept 7 bases outside the gene matches. The germline V gene encodes CDR1 SGHTA and CDR2 FQGNSA. This clonotype has only one observation. Included hyperthyroidism patients were aged 18 to 65 and newly diagnosed (under 2 months' duration). Symptoms, serum thyroxine and TRAb, thyroid ultrasound, and orbital computed tomography formed the diagnostic basis.

This TCR was recovered from an adult man with Graves' hyperthyroidism. This chain links TRBV7-2 with TRBJ2-5; TRBD2 aligns across 12 bases. The sample comprised peripheral blood or thyroid tissue (not recorded which). The CDR3 sequence is CASSHRTSGDQTQYF. The CDR3 coding sequence is TGTGCCAGCAGCCACAGGACTAGCGGGGACCAGACCCAGTACTTC.